The rows below give T cell receptor beta chains drawn from one sample of a study of blood T cell repertoires in COVID-19. Data came from immunoSEQ multiplex PCR; TCRdb stores just in-frame clones and leaves some out. Seen here are some 200,000 clones, 75% to 85% observed once, and the top ten hold roughly 10%. The specimen sequenced was peripheral blood. These receptors were collected from a man aged 50 to 60 with active or convalescent COVID-19. Each CDR3 is given with its conserved first and last residue. D genes are given only for firm matches. Clone size is stated in some rows and not others, as once, few, many or a class when expanded.

TRBJ1-5 | TRBD1 | TRBV7-8 | few | TGTGCCAGCAGCTTAAACGCGCTACAGGGGTATACTCAGCCCCAGCATTTT | CASSLNALQGYTQPQHF
TRBJ1-2 | TRBD1 | TRBV3-1/TRBV3-2 | NA | TGTGCCAGCAGCCCTCTGAGGTCAGGGGGTGTGATTTATGGCTACACCTTC | CASSPLRSGGVIYGYTF
TRBJ2-6 | NA | TRBV5-6 | NA | TGTGCCAGCAGCTTGACCCGGGACTCTGGGGCCAACGTCCTGACTTTC | CASSLTRDSGANVLTF
TRBJ2-1 | TRBD1 | TRBV7-9 | NA | TGTGCCAGCACCCACCGGGACAGGCGCGGAAATGAGCAGTTCTTC | CASTHRDRRGNEQFF
TRBJ2-3 | TRBD2 | TRBV5-1 | NA | TGCGCCAGCAGCTTGGGACTAGCGGACAACACAGATACGCAGTATTTT | CASSLGLADNTDTQYF
TRBJ2-7 | TRBD2 | TRBV7-2 | once | TGTGCCAGCAGCTTAGAACTAGCGGGACCCAGGGAGCAGTACTTC | CASSLELAGPREQYF
TRBJ2-1 | TRBD2 | TRBV9 | NA | TGTGCCAGCAGCGTAGCCGGGACTAGCGGGGAGGATGAGCAGTTCTTC | CASSVAGTSGEDEQFF
TRBJ2-1 | TRBD2 | TRBV4-3 | NA | TGCGCCAGCAGCCAAGATATAGCGGGAGGGTACAATGAGCAGTTCTTC | CASSQDIAGGYNEQFF
TRBJ2-6 | TRBD1 | TRBV7-3 | NA | TGTGCCAGCAGCCCAGAAAGACAGGGATCTGGGGCCAACGTCCTGACTTTC | CASSPERQGSGANVLTF
TRBJ2-3 | TRBD2 | TRBV13 | NA | TGTGCCAGCAGCTTACTTCGGGACAGGGCGACTAGCGGGAGTGGAGATACGCAGTATTTT | CASSLLRDRATSGSGDTQYF
TRBJ1-2 | NA | TRBV6-6 | few | TGTGCCAGCAGTTATATGGGGGCGCTCTATGGCTACACCTTC | CASSYMGALYGYTF
TRBJ2-1 | NA | TRBV9 | NA | TGTGCCAGCAGCGTAACAGGGTCGAGCTCCTACAATGAGCAGTTCTTC | CASSVTGSSSYNEQFF
TRBJ2-1 | NA | TRBV5-1 | NA | TGCGCCAGCAGGATAACGGGAGTATATGATGAGCAGTTCTTC | CASRITGVYDEQFF
TRBJ2-1 | NA | TRBV9 | NA | TGTGCCAGCAGCGTGTCCGGGTTCTCCTACAATGAGCAGTTCTTC | CASSVSGFSYNEQFF
TRBJ1-3 | NA | TRBV6-4 | NA | TGTGCCACCACAGTCGGAGGAAACACCATATATTTT | CATTVGGNTIYF
TRBJ1-1 | TRBD1 | TRBV5-8 | NA | TGTGCCAGCAGCCCAGGACAGGGGGCAAGGACTGAAGCTTTCTTT | CASSPGQGARTEAFF
TRBJ2-5 | TRBD2 | TRBV11-2 | NA | TGTGCCAGCAGCTTACGAGGACTAGCGGGGACAGAGACCCAGTACTTC | CASSLRGLAGTETQYF
TRBJ2-3 | NA | TRBV29-1 | NA | TGCAGCGCCCGAGGTCCGGGGACAGATACGCAGTATTTT | CSARGPGTDTQYF
TRBJ1-2 | NA | TRBV5-1 | NA | TGCGCCAGCAGCTTGTCGGGGAGCGGCTACACCTTC | CASSLSGSGYTF
TRBJ1-6 | NA | TRBV7-9 | NA | TGTGCCAGCAGCTTAGATTGGGCAGCCCTCCACTTT | CASSLDWAALHF
TRBJ2-1 | TRBD1 | TRBV7-9 | NA | TGTGCCAGCAGCTTTTGGACAGGGCAAGATGAGCAGTTCTTC | CASSFWTGQDEQFF
TRBJ2-6 | NA | TRBV10-3 | NA | TGTGCCATCAGTGGGGACACCTCCTCTGGGGCCAACGTCCTGACTTTC | CAISGDTSSGANVLTF
TRBJ2-5 | TRBD1 | TRBV5-6 | NA | TGTGCCAGCAGCTGGGGACAGGGCTTTGGGACCCAGTACTTC | CASSWGQGFGTQYF
TRBJ2-1 | TRBD2 | TRBV5-1 | NA | TGCGCCAGCAGCTTGCCAGGGGACGTCCCGGGACTAGCGGGAGCCAACTCCTACAATGAGCAGTTCTTC | CASSLPGDVPGLAGANSYNEQFF
TRBJ1-5 | NA | TRBV19 | NA | TGTGCCAGTAGTATGGCTCATAGCAATCAGCCCCAGCATTTT | CASSMAHSNQPQHF
TRBJ1-2 | NA | TRBV4-2 | NA | TGTGCCAGCAGCCAAGATTTCAGGGATTCGGGCTACACCTTC | CASSQDFRDSGYTF
TRBJ2-7 | NA | TRBV7-9 | NA | TGTGCCAGCAGCTCATACAGGGTCCACGAGCAGTACTTC | CASSSYRVHEQYF
TRBJ1-2 | NA | TRBV28 | NA | TGTGCCAGCAGTTCAGGGCCCAGCTATGGCTACACCTTC | CASSSGPSYGYTF
TRBJ2-3 | TRBD1 | TRBV5-6 | NA | TGTGCCAGCAGCTCCAGGGGGCTGGGGGCAGATACGCAGTATTTT | CASSSRGLGADTQYF
TRBJ1-6 | TRBD1 | TRBV6-2/TRBV6-3 | NA | TGTGCCAGCAGTCCCGGACAGGGGTACCCTAATTCACCCCTCCACTTT | CASSPGQGYPNSPLHF
TRBJ2-7 | TRBD2 | TRBV24-1 | NA | TGTGCCACCAGTGCACCTGAGACTAGCGGGAGCTACGAGCAGTACTTC | CATSAPETSGSYEQYF
TRBJ1-2 | NA | TRBV7-8 | NA | TGTGCCAGCAGCTTAGGTCCGGGGAGCTATGGCTACACCTTC | CASSLGPGSYGYTF
TRBJ2-1 | NA | TRBV18 | NA | TGTGCCAGCTCACTAAGACAGGATTACAATGAGCAGTTCTTC | CASSLRQDYNEQFF
TRBJ2-3 | TRBD1 | TRBV4-2 | NA | TGTGCCAGCAGCCAAGCGGGACAGGCACTAGATACGCAGTATTTT | CASSQAGQALDTQYF
TRBJ2-7 | TRBD1 | TRBV5-1 | once | TGCGCCAGCAGCCCGGGGACAGCGGAGTCCCACGAGCAGTACTTC | CASSPGTAESHEQYF
TRBJ2-1 | NA | TRBV7-8 | NA | TGTGCCAGCAGCTTAACTCGGAGTGGGAAGGGGGGGGATGAGCAGTTCTTC | CASSLTRSGKGGDEQFF
TRBJ1-1 | NA | TRBV19 | once | TGTGCCAGTAGTATAGATCGGACACTGAACACTGAAGCTTTCTTT | CASSIDRTLNTEAFF
TRBJ2-1 | TRBD1 | TRBV5-1 | once | TGCGCCAGCAGCTTGTCCGGACAGGGGCTCTATGAGCAGTTCTTC | CASSLSGQGLYEQFF
TRBJ1-2 | NA | TRBV7-8 | NA | TGTGCCAGCAGCTCCCCATCGTTAGGGGCCTATGGCTACACCTTC | CASSSPSLGAYGYTF
TRBJ2-2 | NA | TRBV4-3 | NA | TGCGCCAGCAGCCAAGAGGTGGATAGGGCGGGCACCGGGGAGCTGTTTTTT | CASSQEVDRAGTGELFF
TRBJ2-1 | NA | TRBV29-1 | NA | TGCAGCCCGTGGGACAGCGCCCGGGGGGAGCAGTTCTTC | CSPWDSARGEQFF
TRBJ1-1 | NA | TRBV25-1 | NA | TGTGCCAGCAGTGTGAGTGGACATTACACTGAAGCTTTCTTT | CASSVSGHYTEAFF